This T cell receptor beta chain stems from a study of identical twins. Study-wide findings and caveats: Its conclusions, products of cross-sectional statistical analysis, did not come from following the same donors. Excess sharing by twins proved weaker in beta out-of-frame sequences. Models came in too low on out-of-frame TCR alpha sharing in monozygotic twins.

In this sample, this clonotype turned up a few times. Its antigen is undetermined. Trimming took off 2 bases at V and 2 bases at J, with 9 bases between the two ends. The CDR3 loop spans 14 amino acids. The germline gives CDR1 KGHSH, CDR2 LQKENI. MiXCR was run by TCRdb on the 5' RACE reads, yielding one entry per CDR3 protein. Of some 570,000 distinct CDR3 sequences listed, approximately 20% are singletons. These data are also associated with another study on yellow fever vaccine responses in identical twins.

The TCR was taken from a woman younger than 35 in good health. The sample comprised CD4+ T cells sorted from blood. The V call is TRBV18, the J call TRBJ1-1; tentatively, D is TRBD1 (5 bases). The CDR3 is CASSPGTYNTEAFF. The CDR3 DNA follows: TGTGCCAGCTCACCAGGGACCTATAACACTGAAGCTTTCTTT.